This TCR beta chain was captured in a study of T cell repertoires in cytomegalovirus infection. Study background: A matching HLA type, together with CMV infection, was signaled by public TCR beta signatures. Overall study results and limits: Ex vivo responses were dominated by HLA-C-restricted CMV-specific TCR beta clonotypes. Summed frequency of public TCR beta families distinguished CMV carriers with the relevant HLA.

This clonotype has more than one count but fewer than ten. Its antigen remains unidentified. The junction differs from germline at one of its ends, possibly a read error. The CDR3 extends over 13 amino acids. One entry per CDR3 protein results from TCRdb running MiXCR on the reads. Here the sample spans 550,000 to 700,000 distinct CDR3 sequences, 35% to 50% being singletons. This specimen was cultured PBMCs, taken from culture after CMV antigen stimulation. V gene TRBV12-3 or TRBV12-4 combines with J gene TRBJ2-7; tentative D call: TRBD2 (6 bases). This TCR came from a human donor in good health (CMV status not recorded). Some clones in this sample may be carry-over from other donors' samples. The DNA for the CDR3 is TGTGCCAGCAGATTAGGAGGGTCCTACGAGCAGTACTTC. This gives the protein CASRLGGSYEQYF.